Described below is a single T cell receptor beta chain sequence and its context. Antigen specificity is unknown. This specimen comes from a study of blood T cells in healthy people across ages. With a J-beta primer mix and a sample-barcoded 5' primer, a second PCR ran roughly 6 to 12 cycles. TCRdb reprocessed the 5' RACE reads with MiXCR, giving one entry per CDR3 protein. The profile shows over a million distinct CDR3 sequences, about 42% of them singletons. General study points: PBMCs left unsorted prevented a conclusive naive versus antigen-experienced comparison. The diversity estimates, figures obtained from one million T cells, were considered underestimates.

CDR1 and CDR2 (germline): SGHTA, FQGNSA. CDR3 length: 17 residues. J was trimmed by 5 bases and V by 5 bases; bases with no gene match: 15. The chain has TRBV7-2 and TRBJ2-1; 7 nucleotides match TRBD2. The TCR was taken from a woman aged 18-29 years in good health. The specimen sequenced was blood. The CDR3 DNA follows: TGTGCCAGCAGCCTAAGGCGGGCACTAGCGCTTAACAATGAGCAGTTCTTC. Translating it yields CASSLRRALALNNEQFF.